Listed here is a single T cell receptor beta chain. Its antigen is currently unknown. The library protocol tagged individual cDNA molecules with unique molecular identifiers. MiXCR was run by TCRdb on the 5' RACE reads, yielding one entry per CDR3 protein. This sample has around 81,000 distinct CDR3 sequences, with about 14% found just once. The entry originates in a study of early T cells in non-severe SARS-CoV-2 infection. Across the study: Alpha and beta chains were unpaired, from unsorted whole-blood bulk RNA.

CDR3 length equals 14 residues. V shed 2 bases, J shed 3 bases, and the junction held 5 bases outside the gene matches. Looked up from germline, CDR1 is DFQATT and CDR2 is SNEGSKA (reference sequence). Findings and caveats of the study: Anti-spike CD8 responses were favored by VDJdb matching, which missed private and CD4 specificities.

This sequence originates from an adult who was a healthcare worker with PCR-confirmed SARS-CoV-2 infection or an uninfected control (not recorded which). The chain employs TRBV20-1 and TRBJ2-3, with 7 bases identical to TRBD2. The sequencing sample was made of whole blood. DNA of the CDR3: TGCAGTGCTAGACGTCAGGGAGGGACAGATACGCAGTATTTT. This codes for CSARRQGGTDTQYF.